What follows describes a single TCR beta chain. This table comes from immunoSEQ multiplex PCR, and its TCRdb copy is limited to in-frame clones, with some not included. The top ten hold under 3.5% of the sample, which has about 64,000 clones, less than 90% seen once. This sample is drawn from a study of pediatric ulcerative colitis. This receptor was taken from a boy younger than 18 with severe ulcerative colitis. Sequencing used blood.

CDR3 loop: CAWKKAGNQPQHF. CDR3 coding DNA: TGTGCCTGGAAGAAGGCAGGGAATCAGCCCCAGCATTTT. V gene TRBV30 combines with J gene TRBJ1-5; D perhaps matches TRBD1 (5 bases). Germline V lookup: CDR1 GTSNPN, CDR2 SVGIG (reference sequence). V was pared by 4 bases and J by 4 bases, with 11 bases between. CDR3 length equals 13 residues.